A selection of T cell receptor beta chains follows, all from one sample in a study of Graves' ophthalmopathy and Graves' hyperthyroidism. One entry per CDR3 protein results from TCRdb running MiXCR on the multiplex PCR reads. This table holds 150,000 to 200,000 distinct CDR3 sequences, roughly two fifths found once. The sample taken for sequencing was peripheral blood. The source is a young man with Graves' ophthalmopathy. CDR3s include the opening cysteine and the closing phenylalanine or tryptophan. A clone size is listed for some rows: how often the clone was seen (once, few, many), or a class if it is expanded.

v_gene,j_gene,abundance,CDR3aa
TRBV12-3/TRBV12-4,TRBJ1-1,NA,CASSLYAGEAFF
TRBV6-2/TRBV6-3,TRBJ2-7,many,CASRDGGPYEQYF
TRBV12-3/TRBV12-4,TRBJ1-2,many,CASRHHRTDSNYGYTF
TRBV6-2/TRBV6-3,TRBJ2-7,NA,CASSPSSPGQLLYYEQYF
TRBV11-2,TRBJ2-5,NA,CASSPDRGHQETQYF
TRBV30,TRBJ1-3,many,CAWNGGGGNTIYF
TRBV11-3,TRBJ2-5,many,CASSLDSMAQYF
TRBV6-2/TRBV6-3,TRBJ2-5,NA,CASSPGLADQETQYF
TRBV11-3,TRBJ1-2,NA,CASSPDRAYGYTF
TRBV6-2/TRBV6-3,TRBJ2-2,many,CASSYSYGTSGRMDGELFF
TRBV28,TRBJ2-7,NA,CASSAGTSVYYEQYF
TRBV7-9,TRBJ2-5,NA,CASSLAAAGEMETQYF
TRBV27,TRBJ1-2,many,CASSWTGSLSYGYTF